The next 27 T cell receptor beta chains were all read from a single sample in a study of vaccination effects on CD4 cells after COVID-19. Produced via immunoSEQ multiplex PCR; TCRdb's table is partial and in-frame only. The sample carries roughly 24,000 clones, around four fifths recorded once. No antigen has been assigned to these receptors. Pools of viral peptides were used by the ViraFEST assay to expand antigen-specific CD4+ T cells ahead of sequencing. The culture ran for about eleven days before CD4+ T cells were isolated. As their vaccination, participants received two doses of either BNT162b2 or mRNA-1273. Source: CD4+ T cells from PBMCs cultured with HCoV-NL63 spike peptides, taken after COVID-19 vaccination. The receptor set was obtained from a human donor who received a COVID-19 vaccine.

The CDR3 DNA follows: TGTGCCAGCAGCCCTGGGGGCGTGACAGGGATCCCGGACACAGATACGCAGTATTTT. This translates into CASSPGGVTGIPDTDTQYF. V is TRBV3-1 (or the pseudogene TRBV3-2) and J is TRBJ2-3, with 7 bases identical to TRBD1. With V trimmed by 4 bases and J by 2 bases, 18 bases remained unmatched. In germline, CDR1 is LGHDT, CDR2 YNNKEL (reference sequence). CDR3 size: 19 residues.

The chain joins TRBV7-9 to TRBJ2-5; 8 bases line up with TRBD2. CDR3 length equals 15 residues. Trimming at V came to 1 base and at J to 1 base, leaving 2 bases not matched to a gene. Germline V gene lookup returns CDR1 SEHNR and CDR2 FQNEAQ (reference sequence). The CDR3 DNA is TGTGCCAGCAGCTTAGGGCGGGGGGTCCAAGAGACCCAGTACTTC. Translating it yields CASSLGRGVQETQYF.

The rearrangement joins TRBV6-5 to TRBJ2-7, with D unclear. Germline values: CDR1 MNHEY, CDR2 SVGAGI. The V end lost 7 bases, the J end lost 3 bases, and 13 bases lay between the germline ends. The CDR3 loop spans 13 amino acids. CDR3 amino acids: CASTDPGRYEQYF. The CDR3 DNA is TGTGCCAGCACAGACCCGGGCCGCTACGAGCAGTACTTC.

The V gene is TRBV28, the J gene TRBJ2-7; 7 bases are a match to TRBD2. The CDR3 sequence is 15 residues long. Germline-derived CDR1 and CDR2 are MDHEN and SYDVKM. The V gene end was trimmed by 5 bases and the J gene end by 3 bases; junction bases not matched to a gene: 10. The CDR3 DNA follows: TGTGCCAGCAGTACCTCTAGCGGATCCCACTACGAGCAGTACTTC. Translated, it gives CASSTSSGSHYEQYF.

This clone appeared a single time. The gene calls are TRBV19 and TRBJ2-5, with TRBD2 matching over 9 bases. The germline V gene encodes CDR1 LNHDA and CDR2 SQIVND (reference sequence). This CDR3 contains 14 residues. With V trimmed by 3 bases and J by 7 bases, 6 bases remained unmatched. CDR3 in DNA: TGTGCCAGTAGTATGGCTAGCGGGGAGGGGACCCAGTACTTC. It codes for CASSMASGEGTQYF.

The chain joins TRBV15 to TRBJ1-5, with no clear D. CDR1 is LNHNV and CDR2 is YYDKDF in the germline V gene (reference sequence). Deletions cut 0 bases from V and 6 bases from J, with 9 bases between. The CDR3 is 14 amino acids. The DNA of the CDR3 is TGTGCCACCAGCAGAGACAGGTTAAGTCAGCCCCAGCATTTT. This encodes CATSRDRLSQPQHF.

The chain has TRBV4-1 and TRBJ2-7; D is unresolved. Germline assignment: CDR1 MGHRA and CDR2 YSYEKL. The CDR3 extends over 15 amino acids. With 1 base removed from V and 1 base from J, the gap between germline ends came to 11 bases. This CDR3 is CASSQVDLASYEQYF. CDR3 DNA: TGCGCCAGCAGCCAAGTAGACTTGGCTTCCTACGAGCAGTACTTC.

The CDR3 nucleotides are TGTGCCATCAGGGACCAGAAGGATTCACCCCTCCACTTT. Translation gives CAIRDQKDSPLHF. The chain combines TRBV10-3 with TRBJ1-6, with D unresolved. This CDR3 is built from 13 residues. V dropped 6 bases and J dropped 8 bases, with 11 bases sitting between them. CDR1 and CDR2 from the germline V gene are ENHRY and SYGVKD.

The V gene is TRBV28, the J gene TRBJ1-1; D remains unclear. The CDR3 is 12 residues long. Germline CDR1 is MDHEN and CDR2 is SYDVKM. The ends were cut back, 4 bases at V and 6 bases at J, with 9 bases in the middle. CDR3 protein: CASSSLTAEAFF. The CDR3 bases are TGTGCCAGCAGTTCCCTCACCGCTGAAGCTTTCTTT.

The rearrangement links TRBV7-9 to TRBJ2-2; a weak D match, TRBD2 (6 bases). The germline CDR1 and CDR2 sequences are SEHNR and FQNEAQ (reference sequence). V was trimmed by 0 bases and J by 4 bases, leaving 6 bases between them. CDR3 length: 14 amino acids. CDR3 amino acids: CASSLAGSTGELFF. CDR3 sequence (DNA): TGTGCCAGCAGCTTAGCCGGGAGCACCGGGGAGCTGTTTTTT.

The V call is TRBV7-2, the J call TRBJ1-2, with a weak D call TRBD1 (5 bases). This CDR3 region has 16 residues. Germline V gene lookup returns CDR1 SGHTA and CDR2 FQGNSA. With 2 bases removed from V and 4 bases from J, the gap between germline ends came to 17 bases. Here the CDR3 reads CASSLHGPTASYGYTF. Written as DNA, the CDR3 is TGTGCCAGCAGCTTACACGGCCCGACAGCTTCCTATGGCTACACCTTC.

The chain carries TRBV3-1 (or the pseudogene TRBV3-2) and TRBJ2-4, with 8 bases identical to TRBD1. In germline, CDR1 is LGHDT, CDR2 YNNKEL (reference sequence). J was trimmed by 1 base and V by 1 base; bases with no gene match: 0. The length of the CDR3 is 15 residues. CDR3 sequence: CASSQGQGAKNIQYF. The DNA of the CDR3 is TGTGCCAGCAGCCAAGGACAGGGGGCCAAAAACATTCAGTACTTC.

The rearrangement links TRBV9 to TRBJ1-2, with D tentatively TRBD1 (5 bases). Germline V gene sequence: CDR1 SGDLS, CDR2 YYNGEE. V shed 3 bases and J shed 5 bases, with 20 bases lying between them. The CDR3 runs to 16 residues. CDR3 amino acids: CASSDPGFGGEYGYTF. The CDR3 coding sequence is TGTGCCAGCAGCGACCCCGGTTTCGGGGGGGAGTATGGCTACACCTTC.

The gene calls are TRBV28 and TRBJ1-5; TRBD1 aligns across 9 bases. Germline lookup yields CDR1 MDHEN and CDR2 SYDVKM. The CDR3 spans 14 residues. Trimming cost V 8 bases and J 8 bases; bases outside gene matches: 10. The CDR3 reads CASFTYRGREPQHF. In DNA form, the CDR3 reads TGTGCCAGCTTTACCTACAGGGGGCGGGAGCCCCAGCATTTT. The full variable domain, completed using reference TRBV28 and TRBJ1-5, is DVKVTQSSRYLVKRTGEKVFLECVQDMDHENMFWYRQDPGLGLRLIYFSYDVKMKEKGDIPEGYSVSREKKERFSLILESASTNQTSMYLCASFTYRGREPQHFGDGTRLSIL.

This chain links TRBV30 with TRBJ2-7; 9 nucleotides agree with TRBD2. CDR1 is GTSNPN, CDR2 SVGIG, per germline (reference sequence). The ends lost 3 bases at V and 3 bases at J; junction bases unmatched: 3. CDR3 length: 13 residues. DNA for the CDR3: TGTGCCTGGAGGCTAGCGGGAAGCTACGAGCAGTACTTC. Protein product: CAWRLAGSYEQYF.

The chain joins TRBV6-6 to TRBJ2-7, with D possibly called TRBD1 or TRBD2 (5 bases each). The V gene lost 3 bases and the J gene lost 1 base, with 16 bases spanning the gap. This CDR3 region has 16 residues. The germline V gene has CDR1 MNHNY and CDR2 SVGAGI (reference sequence). The CDR3 region is CASSYSLPRGSYEQYF. The CDR3, as DNA: TGTGCCAGCAGTTATTCGCTACCGAGGGGTTCCTACGAGCAGTACTTC.

This clone was seen once. The V call is TRBV28, the J call TRBJ2-1; D is possibly TRBD1 (5 bases). V shed 7 bases and J shed 4 bases, with 11 bases lying between them. The CDR3 extends over 13 amino acids. Per germline, CDR1 MDHEN and CDR2 SYDVKM. DNA of the CDR3: TGTGCCAGCAAAAGGGGCGCGTACAATGAGCAGTTCTTC. The encoded protein is CASKRGAYNEQFF.

This CDR3 reads CATSRDQQPQHF. The CDR3 bases are TGTGCCACCAGCAGAGATCAACAGCCCCAGCATTTT. The chain links TRBV15 to TRBJ1-5, with D unresolved. CDR1 is LNHNV, CDR2 YYDKDF, per germline (reference sequence). CDR3 length equals 12 residues. Trimming took off 0 bases at V and 7 bases at J, with 4 bases between the two ends. The variable domain in full, completed from reference TRBV15 and TRBJ1-5, reads DAMVIQNPRYQVTQFGKPVTLSCSQTLNHNVMYWYQQKSSQAPKLLFHYYDKDFNNEADTPDNFQSRRPNTSFCFLDIRSPGLGDTAMYLCATSRDQQPQHFGDGTRLSIL.

The J gene is TRBJ1-6, the V gene TRBV10-3, with D possibly being TRBD1 (6 bases). Germline V gene sequence: CDR1 ENHRY, CDR2 SYGVKD. V lost 6 bases to trimming and J lost 14 bases, with 14 bases between them. The CDR3 spans 12 residues. The CDR3, as DNA: TGTGCCATCAGCCAGGGACATCCGGCCCTCCACTTT. Encoded protein: CAISQGHPALHF.

The J gene is TRBJ1-6, the V gene TRBV18; unclear D gene. Germline CDR1 is KGHSH and CDR2 is LQKENI. V lost 4 bases to trimming and J lost 7 bases, with 11 bases between them. The CDR3 consists of 14 residues. CDR3 sequence: CASSLPIGNSPLHF. The CDR3 coding sequence is TGTGCCAGCTCACTACCGATTGGGAATTCACCCCTCCACTTT.

CDR3 DNA: TGTGCCAGCAGCCCGAGACAGGGGGCAAATGAAGCTTTCTTT. Amino acids: CASSPRQGANEAFF. The rearrangement joins TRBV9 to TRBJ1-1, with TRBD1 matching 10 bases. The V gene end was trimmed by 4 bases and the J gene end by 7 bases; junction bases not matched to a gene: 7. The germline V gene encodes CDR1 SGDLS and CDR2 YYNGEE. The CDR3 has 14 amino acids.

V usage is TRBV6-2 or TRBV6-3 and J usage is TRBJ2-1; maybe TRBD2 (6 bases). The germline V gene has CDR1 MNHEY and CDR2 SVGEGT. CDR3 length equals 15 residues. Trimming removed 4 bases from V and 3 bases from J, with 13 bases in between. DNA of the CDR3: TGTGCCAGCAGTTCCCCGGGACTCCTCTACAATGAGCAGTTCTTC. This codes for CASSSPGLLYNEQFF.

V is TRBV2 and J is TRBJ2-5; TRBD2 matches at 9 bases. Germline CDR1 SNHLY, CDR2 FYNNEI. There are 13 residues in the CDR3. V trimming: 7 bases; J trimming: 4 bases; junction bases outside the gene matches: 4. The chain's CDR3 is CASIGTSRETQYF. The CDR3 bases are TGTGCCAGCATTGGGACTAGCAGAGAGACCCAGTACTTC.

The chain combines TRBV3-1 (or the pseudogene TRBV3-2) with TRBJ2-7; D possibly corresponds to TRBD2 (6 bases). CDR3 length: 14 amino acids. CDR1 and CDR2 (germline): LGHDT, YNNKEL (reference sequence). V lost 1 base, J lost 0 bases, and 7 bases lay in between. The chain's CDR3 is CASSQGEVSYEQYF. The CDR3 nucleotides are TGTGCCAGCAGCCAAGGGGAGGTCTCCTACGAGCAGTACTTC.

Of note for this clone: At one of its ends the junction is not consistent with the germline gene, which may arise from a read error. This chain uses TRBV12-3 or TRBV12-4 with TRBJ1-2, with D uncertain. The CDR3 length is 11 residues. Written as DNA, the CDR3 is TGTGCCAGCAGTTTGAGGGATGGGTACACCTTC. It specifies CASSLRDGYTF.

This CDR3 is CASSGHSGDTGELFF. DNA of the CDR3: TGTGCCAGCAGTGGGCATAGCGGGGACACCGGGGAGCTGTTTTTT. The genes are TRBV2 and TRBJ2-2, with 8 bases lining up with TRBD2. Germline CDR1 and CDR2: SNHLY and FYNNEI. CDR3 length: 15 residues. Losses at the gene ends were 4 bases for V and 3 bases for J; bases not matched to a gene: 4.

The genes are TRBV29-1 and TRBJ2-3; 7 positions agree with TRBD1. The ends lost 7 bases at V and 6 bases at J; junction bases unmatched: 1. CDR3 length: 10 residues. The germline CDR1 and CDR2 sequences are SQVTM and ANQGSEA. CDR3: CSATGDTQYF. The CDR3 DNA sequence: TGCAGCGCGACAGGGGATACGCAGTATTTT.